This TCR beta chain was recorded in a study of blood T cell repertoires in COVID-19. Study context: PBMCs, B-cell-depleted T cells, or T cells were the source of the cDNA or gDNA that made up the material.

In the original processing: Using reference gene primer amplification, nucleated cell counts were estimated. The data were produced by immunoSEQ multiplex PCR, yet TCRdb's version contains in-frame clones alone and is incomplete. V and J calls and clone size are as listed in that table; D and trimming were resolved from the DNA. The sample includes over 50,000 clones, about 86% of them seen just once. Between the trimmed V and J ends, which lost 0 bases and 8 bases, there was a span of 7 bases. Per the germline V gene, CDR1 is KGHSY and CDR2 is FQNENV. The CDR3 consists of 12 residues. This sequence originates from a man aged 70 or older with active COVID-19. The chain recombines TRBV16 with TRBJ1-1; perhaps TRBD1 as D (5 bases). The material sequenced was peripheral blood. CDR3: CASSQSGAEAFF. The CDR3 bases are TGTGCCAGCAGCCAATCAGGGGCGGAAGCTTTCTTT.